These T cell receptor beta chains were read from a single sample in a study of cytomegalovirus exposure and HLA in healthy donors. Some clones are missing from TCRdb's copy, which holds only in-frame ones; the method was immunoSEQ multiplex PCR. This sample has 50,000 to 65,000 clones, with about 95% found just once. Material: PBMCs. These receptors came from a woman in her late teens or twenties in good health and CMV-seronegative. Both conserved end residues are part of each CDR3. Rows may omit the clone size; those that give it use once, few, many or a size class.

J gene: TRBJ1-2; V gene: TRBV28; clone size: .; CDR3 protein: CASTPGGLLGYTF
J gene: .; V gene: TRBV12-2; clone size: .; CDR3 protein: CASRPGGDREGFGEQYF
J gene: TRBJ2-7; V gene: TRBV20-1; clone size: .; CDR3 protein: CSARATYEQYF
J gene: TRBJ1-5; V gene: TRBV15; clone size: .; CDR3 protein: CASGVWGGMAQHF
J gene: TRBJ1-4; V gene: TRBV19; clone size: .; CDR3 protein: CASSPRQRLLFF
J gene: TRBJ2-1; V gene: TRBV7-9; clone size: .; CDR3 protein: CASSRRAGDEQFF
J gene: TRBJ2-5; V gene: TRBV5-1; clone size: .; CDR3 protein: CASSLLGVDQETQYF
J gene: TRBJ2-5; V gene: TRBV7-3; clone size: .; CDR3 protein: CASNNGQGETQYF
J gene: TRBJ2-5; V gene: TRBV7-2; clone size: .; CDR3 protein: CASSWTSGRYQETQYF
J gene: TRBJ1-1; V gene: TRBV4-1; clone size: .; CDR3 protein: CASSQDGSGRGAFF
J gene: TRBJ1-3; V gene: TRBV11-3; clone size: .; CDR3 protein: CASSSGTGNTIYF
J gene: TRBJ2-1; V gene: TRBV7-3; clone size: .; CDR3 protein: CASSPRGGGNPNEQFF
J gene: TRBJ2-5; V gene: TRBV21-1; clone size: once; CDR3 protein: CASSPGLAGGRGGETQYF
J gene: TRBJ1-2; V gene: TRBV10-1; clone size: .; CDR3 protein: CASRGTGVYGYTF